The 9 T cell receptor beta chains below all came from one sample that was sequenced in a study of blood T cell repertoires in COVID-19. The table came from immunoSEQ multiplex PCR; TCRdb's copy has only in-frame clones and leaves some out. This sample carries around 130,000 clones, more than 80% of them seen once, and the ten largest clones take 4.3%. Sequencing used peripheral blood. Receptors originate from a human donor in a cohort sampled during active COVID-19.

The J gene is TRBJ2-5, the V gene TRBV10-2; 9 bases are a match to TRBD2. Germline V lookup: CDR1 WSHSY, CDR2 SAAADI. This CDR3 region has 15 residues. The V gene end was trimmed by 6 bases and the J gene end by 4 bases; junction bases not matched to a gene: 9. CDR3 nucleotide sequence: TGCGCCAGCAGGGGAGCGACTAGCGGAAGAGAGACCCAGTACTTC. As protein: CASRGATSGRETQYF.

The chain uses TRBV2 and TRBJ2-7; 12 bases fit TRBD2. The CDR3 consists of 13 residues. Germline CDR1 SNHLY, CDR2 FYNNEI. J lost 2 bases, V lost 9 bases, and 2 bases had no gene match. In nucleotides, the CDR3 is TGTGCCAGGCTAGCGGGGGGGACCTACGAGCAGTACTTC. This encodes CARLAGGTYEQYF.

The chain links TRBV12-3 or TRBV12-4 to TRBJ2-4; D unresolved. This CDR3 is 12 amino acids long. Trimming removed 6 bases from V and 6 bases from J, with 9 bases in between. The CDR3: CASSQASNIQYF. As DNA, the CDR3 is TGTGCCAGCAGCCAAGCGTCAAACATTCAGTACTTC.

The V gene is TRBV27, the J gene TRBJ2-5, with 12 bases aligning to TRBD2. This CDR3 has 17 residues. V lost 6 bases to trimming and J lost 2 bases; unmatched junction nucleotides: 10. The V gene's germline CDR1 is MNHEY and CDR2 SMNVEV (reference sequence). This chain's CDR3 is CASRVSSGGAWQETQYF. CDR3 DNA sequence: TGTGCCAGCAGGGTTTCTAGCGGGGGGGCGTGGCAAGAGACCCAGTACTTC.

This chain uses TRBV30 with TRBJ2-5; D is unresolved. The CDR3 runs to 12 residues. With 0 bases removed from V and 7 bases from J, the gap between germline ends came to 9 bases. The V gene's germline CDR1 is GTSNPN and CDR2 SVGIG (reference sequence). The CDR3 is CAWSVAPRTQYF. The CDR3 bases are TGTGCCTGGAGTGTAGCCCCCCGGACCCAGTACTTC.

The J gene is TRBJ2-5, the V gene TRBV5-4, with D perhaps matching TRBD2 (5 bases). The V end was cut by 7 bases, the J end by 5 bases, with 12 bases between. Germline values: CDR1 SGHNT, CDR2 YYREEE (reference sequence). CDR3 length equals 12 residues. The CDR3 spells CASSYERETQYF. DNA of the CDR3: TGTGCCAGCTCATATGAGCGGGAGACCCAGTACTTC. Full variable domain (remainder filled in from reference TRBV5-4 and TRBJ2-5): ETGVTQSPTHLIKTRGQQVTLRCSSQSGHNTVSWYQQALGQGPQFIFQYYREEENGRGNFPPRFSGLQFPNYSSELNVNALELDDSALYLCASSYERETQYFGPGTRLLVL.

The V call is TRBV7-3, the J call TRBJ1-2; D is ambiguous. The CDR3 extends over 16 amino acids. Trimming stripped 3 bases from V and 4 bases from J, with 18 bases between. Per the germline V gene, CDR1 is SGHTA and CDR2 is FQGTGA. The CDR3 DNA reads as TGTGCCAGCAGCTTTTCTGAAACCTCCTCGAGCTATGGCTACACCTTC. The encoded protein is CASSFSETSSSYGYTF.

The chain has TRBV4-3 and TRBJ1-6; 8 bases are a match to TRBD1. Trimming took 1 base from V and 5 from J; bases not matched to a gene: 1. Germline assignment: CDR1 LGHNA and CDR2 YSLEER. This CDR3 is built from 15 residues. CDR3: CASSQGDRNNSPLHF. DNA of the CDR3: TGCGCCAGCAGCCAAGGGGACAGGAATAATTCACCCCTCCACTTT.

The chain employs TRBV4-1 and TRBJ2-5; 8 bases are a match to TRBD1. Per the germline V gene, CDR1 is MGHRA and CDR2 is YSYEKL. Trimming removed 1 base from V and 5 bases from J; junction bases left unmatched: 9. This CDR3 region has 16 residues. Here the CDR3 reads CASSQARGPGAETQYF. CDR3 nucleotide sequence: TGCGCCAGCAGCCAAGCCAGGGGGCCGGGAGCCGAGACCCAGTACTTC.